The clone carrying this TCR beta chain was counted between two and nine times. Antigen: not known. The record originates from a study of human T cells and chemical hapten exposure. Turning to the study itself: Patches that contained 0.01% DPC were applied to the upper back and read at 6 days. Patients having alopecia areata, totalis or universalis were mostly female. Points from the study as a whole: The study found that DPC sensitization did not change TCRs above 1 in 1000 frequency.

Germline-derived CDR1 and CDR2 are MNHEY and SMNVEV (reference sequence). This CDR3 contains 15 residues. Trimming removed 5 bases at V and 5 bases at J, with 18 bases between. Regarding time point: patch test 1, 2 weeks after DPC sensitization. This sample's treatment: therapeutic diphenylcyclopropenone sensitization with weekly scalp DPC. It was from unfractionated whole blood that total RNA was extracted. TCRdb ran MiXCR on the RACE reads and lists one entry per CDR3 protein. The sample holds approximately 52,000 distinct CDR3 sequences, around 10% seen once. The chain links TRBV27 to TRBJ1-2; D may be TRBD1 (5 bases). This specimen consisted of whole blood, obtained in connection with sensitization to the hapten diphenylcyclopropenone (DPC). This sequence was found in a woman aged 40 to 50 with alopecia areata. Some clones in this sample may be carry-over from other donors' samples. DNA for the CDR3: TGTGCCAGCAGTGAAGACAGACGGCGCCGGTATGGCTACACCTTC. Translation: CASSEDRRRRYGYTF.